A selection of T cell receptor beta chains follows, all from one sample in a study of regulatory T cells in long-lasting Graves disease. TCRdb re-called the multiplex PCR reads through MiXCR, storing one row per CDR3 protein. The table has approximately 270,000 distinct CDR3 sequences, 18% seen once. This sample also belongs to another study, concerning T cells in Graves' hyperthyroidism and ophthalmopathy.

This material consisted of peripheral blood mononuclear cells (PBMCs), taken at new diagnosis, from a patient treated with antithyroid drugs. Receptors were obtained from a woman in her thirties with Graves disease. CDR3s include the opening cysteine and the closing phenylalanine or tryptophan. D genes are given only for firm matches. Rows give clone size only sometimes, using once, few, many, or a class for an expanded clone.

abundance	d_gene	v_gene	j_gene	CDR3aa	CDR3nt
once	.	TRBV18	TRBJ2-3	CASSPRGATDTQYF	TGTGCCAGCTCACCTCGGGGGGCCACAGATACGCAGTATTTT
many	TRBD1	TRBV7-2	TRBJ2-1	CASNRQGYNEQFF	TGTGCCAGCAACCGACAGGGGTACAATGAGCAGTTCTTC
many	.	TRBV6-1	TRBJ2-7	CASSAFGEKQYF	TGTGCCAGCAGCGCGTTCGGGGAGAAGCAGTACTTC
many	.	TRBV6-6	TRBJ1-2	CASSYSGRDGYTF	TGTGCCAGCAGTTACTCGGGTAGGGATGGCTACACCTTC
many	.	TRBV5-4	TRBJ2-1	CASSFTGHDNEQFF	TGTGCCAGCAGCTTCACAGGGCACGACAATGAGCAGTTCTTC
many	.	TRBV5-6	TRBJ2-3	CASSRGGDTQYF	TGTGCCAGCAGCCGGGGCGGAGATACGCAGTATTTT
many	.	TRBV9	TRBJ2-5	CASSLWFEETQYF	TGCGCCAGCAGCTTGTGGTTTGAAGAGACCCAGTACTTC
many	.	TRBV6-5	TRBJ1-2	CASSYSDSSNYGYTF	TGTGCCAGCAGTTACTCGGACAGCTCTAACTATGGCTACACCTTC
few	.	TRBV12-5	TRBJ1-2	CASGSRAGKTF	TGTGCTAGTGGTTCAAGGGCAGGGAAAACCTTC
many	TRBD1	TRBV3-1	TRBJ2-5	CASSSNRGRGETQYF	TGTGCCAGCAGCAGTAACAGGGGGCGAGGAGAGACCCAGTACTTC
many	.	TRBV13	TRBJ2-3	CASSFARAVGTDTQYF	TGCGCCAGCAGCTTCGCGCGAGCGGTTGGCACAGATACGCAGTATTTT
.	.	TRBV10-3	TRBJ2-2	CATSDPGRISNTGELFF	TGTGCCACCAGTGACCCAGGGAGGATCTCGAACACCGGGGAGCTGTTTTTT
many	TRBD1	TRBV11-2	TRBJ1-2	CASSSLGDRGYGYTF	TGTGCCAGCAGCTCCCTGGGGGACAGGGGCTATGGCTACACCTTC
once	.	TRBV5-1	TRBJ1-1	CASSWGQTVTEAFF	TGCGCCAGCAGCTGGGGCCAGACAGTAACTGAAGCTTTCTTT
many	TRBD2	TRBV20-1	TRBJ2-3	CSARTSGGPTDTQYF	TGCAGTGCTAGGACTAGCGGGGGCCCCACAGATACGCAGTATTTT